This entry lists 14 T cell receptor beta chains sequenced from one sample in a study of blood T cell repertoires in COVID-19. The assay was immunoSEQ multiplex PCR, and TCRdb's table has in-frame clones only and misses some. The sample includes about 140,000 clones, 80% to 90% of them seen just once. The specimen sequenced was peripheral blood. These receptors came from a man aged 55 to 70 with active or convalescent COVID-19.

V and J are TRBV27 and TRBJ1-1; D not resolved. Germline V gene data show CDR1 as MNHEY and CDR2 as SMNVEV (reference sequence). Trimming cost V 6 bases and J 0 bases, with 14 bases left between them. This CDR3 region has 15 residues. The CDR3 region has the DNA TGTGCCAGCAGCCTAACTAGCCTGTTGAACACTGAAGCTTTCTTT. Its protein product is CASSLTSLLNTEAFF.

V is TRBV25-1 and J is TRBJ2-7; a weak D match, TRBD2 (5 bases). V gave up 7 bases and J gave up 7 bases, with 14 bases separating them. CDR1 and CDR2 (germline): MGHDK, SYGVNS. This CDR3 is built from 12 residues. The CDR3 region has the DNA TGTGCCAGCATCGACCCTCCGGGGGAGCAGTACTTC. Translated, it gives CASIDPPGEQYF.

V and J are TRBV5-6 and TRBJ2-7; TRBD2 might be the D (5 bases). The CDR3 sequence is 14 residues long. Trimming pared 1 base from V and 1 base from J, leaving 9 bases between. Per germline, CDR1 SGHDT and CDR2 YYEEEE. CDR3 sequence reads: CASSLLLASYEQYF. The DNA for the CDR3 is TGTGCCAGCAGCTTGCTGCTAGCATCCTACGAGCAGTACTTC.

CDR3 residues: CASRTGGWDYYNEQFF. The CDR3 DNA reads TGTGCCAGCAGGACAGGGGGATGGGACTACTACAATGAGCAGTTCTTC. This chain uses TRBV2 with TRBJ2-1, with TRBD1 matching 9 bases. CDR1 is SNHLY, CDR2 FYNNEI, per germline. The CDR3 runs 16 residues. The trim removed 6 bases at V and 3 bases at J, leaving 9 bases unmatched.

The chain is built from TRBV27 and TRBJ2-7; D is uncertain. The CDR3 has 15 amino acids. V was trimmed by 6 bases and J by 2 bases, leaving 17 bases between them. Germline CDR1 is MNHEY and CDR2 is SMNVEV (reference sequence). The CDR3, as DNA: TGTGCCAGCAGAACGGTGAATTCGGTCACCTACGAGCAGTACTTC. This gives the protein CASRTVNSVTYEQYF.

The V call is TRBV18, the J call TRBJ2-7, with 12 bases fitting TRBD2. The CDR3 runs 14 residues. Germline V gene data show CDR1 as KGHSH and CDR2 as LQKENI. V gave up 7 bases and J gave up 4 bases; unmatched junction bases: 5. The CDR3, as DNA: TGTGCCAGCTTGGCCGGGACTAGCGGGTACGAGCAGTACTTC. Protein product: CASLAGTSGYEQYF.

The V gene is TRBV24-1, the J gene TRBJ2-7; 9 bases are a match to TRBD1. The ends lost 5 bases at V and 5 bases at J; junction bases unmatched: 6. CDR3 length equals 14 residues. Germline CDR1 reads KGHDR; CDR2 reads SFDVKD. CDR3 DNA sequence: TGTGCCACCAGTGGCGGGACAGGGAAGGACGAGCAGTACTTC. The encoded protein is CATSGGTGKDEQYF.

This clone was seen just once. This rearrangement joins TRBV2 to TRBJ2-1, with TRBD2 matching over 7 bases. Germline CDR1 SNHLY, CDR2 FYNNEI. The CDR3 covers 13 residues. Trimming removed 11 bases from V and 4 bases from J; junction bases left unmatched: 8. CDR3 residues: CASWGGGYNEQFF. DNA for the CDR3: TGTGCCTCCTGGGGCGGGGGTTACAATGAGCAGTTCTTC. The complete variable domain, with remaining parts taken from reference TRBV2 and TRBJ2-1, reads EPEVTQTPSHQVTQMGQEVILRCVPISNHLYFYWYRQILGQKVEFLVSFYNNEISEKSEIFDDQFSVERPDGSNFTLKIRSTKLEDSAMYFCASWGGGYNEQFFGPGTRLTVL.

V and J are TRBV7-8 and TRBJ2-1, with 12 positions matching TRBD2. Germline lookup yields CDR1 SGHVS and CDR2 FQNEAQ. The CDR3 contains 18 residues. J lost 0 bases, V lost 11 bases, and 14 bases had no gene match. The CDR3, as DNA: TGTGCCCTTACGAGGACTAGCGGGAAACACGCCTCCTACAATGAGCAGTTCTTC. It translates to CALTRTSGKHASYNEQFF.

The V gene is TRBV5-1, the J gene TRBJ2-3, with a possible D match to TRBD2 (5 bases). This CDR3 has 14 residues. V lost 2 bases and J lost 0, with 7 bases in between. CDR1 is SGHRS, CDR2 YFSETQ, per germline. This chain's CDR3 is CASSFGGSTDTQYF. The CDR3 DNA reads as TGCGCCAGCAGCTTTGGCGGGAGCACAGATACGCAGTATTTT.

The chain employs TRBV5-1 and TRBJ1-1; D perhaps matches TRBD1 (5 bases). This CDR3 comprises 15 residues. CDR1 SGHRS and CDR2 YFSETQ come from the germline V gene. V was pared by 0 bases and J by 5 bases, with 14 bases between. In DNA, the CDR3 is TGCGCCAGCAGCTTGGCCCAGGGAGGAGGAACTGAAGCTTTCTTT. Amino acid sequence: CASSLAQGGGTEAFF.

The gene calls are TRBV18 and TRBJ1-4; no reliable D call. CDR3 length: 14 residues. Trimming removed 2 bases from V and 5 bases from J, with 9 bases in between. CDR1 and CDR2 (germline): KGHSH, LQKENI. DNA for the CDR3: TGTGCCAGCTCACCAGGGCCAGGAAATGAAAAACTGTTTTTT. Protein: CASSPGPGNEKLFF. Complete variable domain (other parts from reference TRBV18 and TRBJ1-4): NAGVMQNPRHLVRRRGQEARLRCSPMKGHSHVYWYRQLPEEGLKFMVYLQKENIIDESGMPKERFSAEFPKEGPSILRIQQVVRGDSAAYFCASSPGPGNEKLFFGSGTQLSVL.

This sequence joins TRBV6-1 and TRBJ1-6; the D gene is possibly TRBD1 (5 bases). V lost 2 bases and J lost 6, with 11 bases in between. Germline V gene data show CDR1 as MNHNS and CDR2 as SASEGT. The CDR3 runs to 15 residues. DNA of the CDR3: TGTGCCAGCAGTGAAAACGGGGGGGTTAATTCACCCCTCCACTTT. Encoded protein: CASSENGGVNSPLHF.

The rearrangement links TRBV5-1 to TRBJ2-7; possible D gene TRBD1, 8 bases. The CDR3 covers 16 residues. The V gene lost 0 bases and the J gene lost 2 bases, with 15 bases spanning the gap. The germline V gene has CDR1 SGHRS and CDR2 YFSETQ. The CDR3 reads CASSLGDRSGAYEQYF. Written as DNA, the CDR3 is TGCGCCAGCAGCTTGGGGGACAGGAGCGGGGCCTACGAGCAGTACTTC. Full variable domain (rest looked up from reference TRBV5-1 and TRBJ2-7): KAGVTQTPRYLIKTRGQQVTLSCSPISGHRSVSWYQQTPGQGLQFLFEYFSETQRNKGNFPGRFSGRQFSNSRSEMNVSTLELGDSALYLCASSLGDRSGAYEQYFGPGTRLTVT.